This TCR beta chain was identified in a study of PD-1 blockade in classical Hodgkin lymphoma. Whole-study findings and limits: Baseline TCR diversity was reportedly lower in newly diagnosed patients than in healthy donors. It was reported as lower still in relapsed/refractory patients. Undefined causes, possibly disease activity or prior therapy, underlie the repertoire differences. There was a significant rise in CD4+ TCR diversity by C4D1, with no such rise for CD8+. Patients starting nivolumab less than 1 year after ASCT had lower diversity and were excluded from later analyses.

About this clone itself: The antigen is unknown.

Time point meaning: cycle 4 day 1 (C4D1), after 6 weeks of nivolumab. In every patient, relapse followed autologous stem cell transplantation, while exposure to brentuximab vedotin differed. The CDR3 extends over 14 amino acids. CDR1 is MNHEY, CDR2 SVGAGI, per germline. Trimming left V 6 bases short and J 13 bases short, with 24 bases between. Produced via immunoSEQ multiplex PCR; TCRdb's table is partial and in-frame only. The sample yields 40,000 to 55,000 clones, nearly 80% seen once. The V call is TRBV6-5, the J call TRBJ1-1; D perhaps matches TRBD1 (5 bases). This clonotype was obtained from a human donor with classical Hodgkin lymphoma. Sequenced here: peripheral blood mononuclear cells (PBMCs), sampled before the fourth cycle of nivolumab. In nucleotides, the CDR3 is TGTGCCAGCAGATTAACCCAGGGTGCACAAAGTTGTTTCTTT. Amino acids: CASRLTQGAQSCFF.